This T cell receptor (beta chain) was recovered during a study of CD4+ T cells in melanoma. Notes on the study in general: Neoantigen-specific CD4+ T cells in melanoma reportedly had diverse differentiation states. CD8+ T cell, macrophage and B cell function reportedly correlated with neoantigen-specific CD4+ T cells.

Data came from immunoSEQ multiplex PCR; TCRdb stores just in-frame clones and leaves some out. The sample lists more than 90,000 clones, over 80% occurring once. Germline CDR1 SGHRS, CDR2 YFSETQ. Losses at the gene ends were 6 bases for V and 4 bases for J; bases not matched to a gene: 7. The CDR3 sequence is 14 residues long. Notes on this clone: Its antigen remains unidentified.

The V call is TRBV5-1, the J call TRBJ2-7; 10 bases align to TRBD1. The receptor comes from a human donor with melanoma. Sequencing used peripheral blood. CDR3 sequence (DNA): TGCGCCAGCACCCCGGGACAGGGGTCGTACGAGCAGTACTTC. Its protein is CASTPGQGSYEQYF.